This T cell receptor beta chain appears in the sequencing data of a study of sequential checkpoint blockade in melanoma. Study as a whole: DNA from 91 pretreatment tumor samples underwent TCRβ immunosequencing.

Generated by immunoSEQ multiplex PCR, the TCRdb table keeps only in-frame clones and is missing some. The repertoire holds 8,100 or so clones, with roughly 27% as singletons. A remark on this clone: Its antigen is still unknown.

Noted treatment: randomized to nivolumab then ipilimumab (arm A) or the reverse (arm B). With 0 bases removed from V and 7 bases from J, the gap between germline ends came to 17 bases. From germline, CDR1 is SGHRS and CDR2 YFSETQ. This CDR3 has 16 amino acids. The study's findings and limits: T-cell fraction and clonality followed PD-L1 and CD8+ counts, not mutational load.

The sequenced sample was tumor tissue (inferred from file names), obtained from a patient given nivolumab and ipilimumab in sequence. The rearrangement joins TRBV5-1 to TRBJ2-1, with D perhaps TRBD2 (7 bases). The receptor was derived from a human donor with melanoma. The CDR3 loop reads CASSLARGAALNEQFF. The DNA for the CDR3 is TGCGCCAGCAGCTTGGCCCGGGGGGCGGCCTTGAATGAGCAGTTCTTC.